This T cell receptor beta chain was sequenced in a study of shared clonotypes between healthy human individuals. Study information: Those who served as donors were a couple of women and a few men between the ages of 18 and 49. Three plates were used per donor for CD4 naive, three for CD4 memory, two for CD8 naive and one for CD8 memory.

CDR3 length: 16 residues. Germline assignment: CDR1 SGHRS and CDR2 YFSETQ. V was clipped by 4 bases and J by 3 bases, with 19 bases between them. Study-wide points: A reduction in generation probabilities was seen for non-shared clonotypes relative to those shared by all four donors.

Per the study methods: With immunoSEQ giving junction-only sequences and no quality scores, filtering differed. Repertoires were generated with immunoSEQ multiplex PCR, while TCRdb's copy carries only in-frame clones and drops some. The V and J calls and clone size come from that table; D and trimming were worked out from the DNA. In the table there are roughly 2,000,000 clones, around 93% of which are singletons. Naive CD8 cells comprised CD45RO-negative, CCR7-positively selected cells, excluding terminally differentiated effector memory CD45RA+ cells. Turning to this clone: The antigen remains undetermined.

The sequencing input was naive CD8+ T cells from PBMCs. This clonotype was sampled from a man aged 18 to 35 in good health. Some clones in this sample may be carry-over from other donors' samples. This chain joins TRBV5-1 and TRBJ1-1; D perhaps matches TRBD1 (6 bases). CDR3 protein: CASSPLEWQGHTEAFF. The CDR3 coding sequence is TGCGCCAGCAGCCCATTAGAATGGCAGGGGCACACTGAAGCTTTCTTT.